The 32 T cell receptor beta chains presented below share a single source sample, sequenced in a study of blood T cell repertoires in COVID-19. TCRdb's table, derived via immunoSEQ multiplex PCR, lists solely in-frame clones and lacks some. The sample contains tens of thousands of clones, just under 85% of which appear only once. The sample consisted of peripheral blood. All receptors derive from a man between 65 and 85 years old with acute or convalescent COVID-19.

CDR3 sequence reads: CASSFPARVEQYF. The CDR3 DNA sequence: TGTGCCAGCAGCTTTCCCGCGCGCGTCGAGCAGTACTTC. This chain uses TRBV5-6 with TRBJ2-7; no clear D. Germline CDR1 SGHDT, CDR2 YYEEEE. V lost 2 bases to trimming and J lost 6 bases, with 12 bases between them. CDR3 length: 13 amino acids.

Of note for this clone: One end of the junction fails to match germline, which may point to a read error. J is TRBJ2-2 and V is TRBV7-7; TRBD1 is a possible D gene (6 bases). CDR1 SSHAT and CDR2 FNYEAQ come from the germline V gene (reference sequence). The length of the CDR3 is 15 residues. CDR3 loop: CASSLTGFRGGELFF. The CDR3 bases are TGTGCTAGCAGCCTGACAGGCTTCCGTGGCGGGGAGCTGTTTTTT.

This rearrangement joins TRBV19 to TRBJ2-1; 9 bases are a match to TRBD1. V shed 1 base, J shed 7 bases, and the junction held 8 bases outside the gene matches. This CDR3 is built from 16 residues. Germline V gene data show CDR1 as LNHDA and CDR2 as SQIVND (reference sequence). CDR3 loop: CASSIVQQGAGNEQFF. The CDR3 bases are TGTGCCAGTAGTATAGTGCAACAGGGGGCTGGGAATGAGCAGTTCTTC.

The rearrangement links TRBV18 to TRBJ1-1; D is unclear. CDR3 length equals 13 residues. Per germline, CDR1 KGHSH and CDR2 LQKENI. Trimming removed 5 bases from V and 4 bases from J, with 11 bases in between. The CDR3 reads CASSYTGSTEAFF. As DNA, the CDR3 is TGTGCCAGCTCATATACTGGGAGCACTGAAGCTTTCTTT.

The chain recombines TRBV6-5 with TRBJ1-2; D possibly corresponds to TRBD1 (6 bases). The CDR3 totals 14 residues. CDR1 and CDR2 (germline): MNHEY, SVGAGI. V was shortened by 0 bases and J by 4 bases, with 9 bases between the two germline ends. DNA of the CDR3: TGTGCCAGCAGTTACTCCACAGGGCCCTATGGCTACACCTTC. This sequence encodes CASSYSTGPYGYTF.

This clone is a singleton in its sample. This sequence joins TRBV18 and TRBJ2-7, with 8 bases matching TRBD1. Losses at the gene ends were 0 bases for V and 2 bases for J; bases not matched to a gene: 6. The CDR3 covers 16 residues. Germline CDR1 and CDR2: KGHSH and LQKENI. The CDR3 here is CASSPPAGGIPYEQYF. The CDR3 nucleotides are TGTGCCAGCTCACCACCCGCAGGGGGCATTCCCTACGAGCAGTACTTC.

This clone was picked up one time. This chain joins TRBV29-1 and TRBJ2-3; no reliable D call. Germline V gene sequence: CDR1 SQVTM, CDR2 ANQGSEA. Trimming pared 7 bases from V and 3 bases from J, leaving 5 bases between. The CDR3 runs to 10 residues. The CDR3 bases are TGCAGCGCCCTGACAGATACGCAGTATTTT. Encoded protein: CSALTDTQYF.

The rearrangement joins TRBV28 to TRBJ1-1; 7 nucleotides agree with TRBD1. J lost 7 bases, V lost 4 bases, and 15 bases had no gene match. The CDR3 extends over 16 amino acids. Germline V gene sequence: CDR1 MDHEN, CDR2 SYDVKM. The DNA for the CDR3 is TGTGCCAGCAGTTCAGGGGGTTCGAGGGCAGGCATTGAAGCTTTCTTT. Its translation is CASSSGGSRAGIEAFF.

The DNA for the CDR3 is TGTGCCAGCAGGCCAGCCAGGGGGTCGATACAGCCCCAGCATTTT. Encoded protein: CASRPARGSIQPQHF. The chain uses TRBV28 and TRBJ1-5; 7 bases fit TRBD1. CDR3 size: 15 residues. Germline V gives CDR1 MDHEN, CDR2 SYDVKM. Unmatched junction bases numbered 12, after V lost 6 bases and J lost 7 bases.

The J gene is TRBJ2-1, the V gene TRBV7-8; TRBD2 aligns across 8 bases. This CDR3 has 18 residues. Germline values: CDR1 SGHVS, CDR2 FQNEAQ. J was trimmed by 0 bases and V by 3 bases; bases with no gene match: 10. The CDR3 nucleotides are TGTGCCAGCAGCTTCCCTTATAGCGGGGAAAGCTCCTACAATGAGCAGTTCTTC. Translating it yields CASSFPYSGESSYNEQFF.

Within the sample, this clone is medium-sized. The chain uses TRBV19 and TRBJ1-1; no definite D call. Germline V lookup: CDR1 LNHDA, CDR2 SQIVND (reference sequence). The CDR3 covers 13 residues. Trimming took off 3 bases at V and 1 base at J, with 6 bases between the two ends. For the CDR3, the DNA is TGTGCCAGTAGTATTAGGAGGAACACTGAAGCTTTCTTT. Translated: CASSIRRNTEAFF.

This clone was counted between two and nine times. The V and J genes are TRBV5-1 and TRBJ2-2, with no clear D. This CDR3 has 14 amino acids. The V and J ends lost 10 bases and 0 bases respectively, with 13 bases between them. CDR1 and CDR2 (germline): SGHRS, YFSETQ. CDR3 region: CASRLETNTGELFF. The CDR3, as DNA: TGCGCCTCTCGGTTGGAGACGAACACCGGGGAGCTGTTTTTT.

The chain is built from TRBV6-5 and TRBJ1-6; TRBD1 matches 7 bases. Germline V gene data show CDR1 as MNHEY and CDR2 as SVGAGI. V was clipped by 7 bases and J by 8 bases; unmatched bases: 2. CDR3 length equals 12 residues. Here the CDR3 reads CASTQGDSPLHF. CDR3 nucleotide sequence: TGTGCCAGCACCCAGGGGGATTCACCCCTCCACTTT.

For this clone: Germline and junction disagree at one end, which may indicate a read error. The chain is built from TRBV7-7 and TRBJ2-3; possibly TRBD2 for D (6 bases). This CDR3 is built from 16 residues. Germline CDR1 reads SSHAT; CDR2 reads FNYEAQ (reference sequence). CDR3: CASSLGGGADGDTQYF. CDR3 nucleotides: TGTGCTAGCAGCTTAGGCGGCGGGGCCGACGGAGATACGCAGTATTTT.

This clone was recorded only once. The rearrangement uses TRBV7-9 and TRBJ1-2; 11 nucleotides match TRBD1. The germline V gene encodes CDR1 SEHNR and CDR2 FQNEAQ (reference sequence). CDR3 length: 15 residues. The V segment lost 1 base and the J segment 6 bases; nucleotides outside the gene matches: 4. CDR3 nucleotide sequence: TGTGCCAGCAGCTTAGGGGGGACAGGGGGTAATGGCTACACCTTC. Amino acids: CASSLGGTGGNGYTF. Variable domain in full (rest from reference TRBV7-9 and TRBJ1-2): DTGVSQNPRHKITKRGQNVTFRCDPISEHNRLYWYRQTLGQGPEFLTYFQNEAQLEKSRLLSDRFSAERPKGSFSTLEIQRTEQGDSAMYLCASSLGGTGGNGYTFGSGTRLTVV.

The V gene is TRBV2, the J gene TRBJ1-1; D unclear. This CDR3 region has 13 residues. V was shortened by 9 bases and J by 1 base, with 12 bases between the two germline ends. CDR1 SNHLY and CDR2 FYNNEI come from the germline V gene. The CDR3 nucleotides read TGTGCCAGTGAAAGTGCGGGGAACACTGAAGCTTTCTTT. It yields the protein CASESAGNTEAFF.

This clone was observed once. For the CDR3, the DNA is TGTGCCAGCAGTTACTCGGGACAGATTATCTACGAGCAGTACTTC. Encoded protein: CASSYSGQIIYEQYF. The chain is built from TRBV6-5 and TRBJ2-7, with 7 bases lining up with TRBD1. There are 15 residues in the CDR3. The V gene's germline CDR1 is MNHEY and CDR2 SVGAGI. The ends lost 0 bases at V and 3 bases at J; junction bases unmatched: 5.

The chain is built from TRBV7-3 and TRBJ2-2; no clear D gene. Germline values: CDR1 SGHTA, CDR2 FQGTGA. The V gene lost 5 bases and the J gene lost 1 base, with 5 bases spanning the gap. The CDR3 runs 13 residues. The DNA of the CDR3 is TGTGCCAGCAGCCCGGTGAACACCGGGGAGCTGTTTTTT. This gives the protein CASSPVNTGELFF.

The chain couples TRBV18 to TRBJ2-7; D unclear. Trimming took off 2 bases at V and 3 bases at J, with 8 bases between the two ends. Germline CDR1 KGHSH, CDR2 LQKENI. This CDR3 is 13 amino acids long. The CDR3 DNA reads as TGTGCCAGCTCACCAAACAGAGACTACGAGCAGTACTTC. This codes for CASSPNRDYEQYF.

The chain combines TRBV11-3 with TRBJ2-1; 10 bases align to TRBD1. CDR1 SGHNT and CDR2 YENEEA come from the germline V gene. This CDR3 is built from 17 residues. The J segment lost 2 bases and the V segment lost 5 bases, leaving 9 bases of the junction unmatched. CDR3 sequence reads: CASSERQGARAYNEQFF. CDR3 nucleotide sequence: TGTGCCAGCAGCGAAAGACAGGGGGCAAGGGCCTACAATGAGCAGTTCTTC.

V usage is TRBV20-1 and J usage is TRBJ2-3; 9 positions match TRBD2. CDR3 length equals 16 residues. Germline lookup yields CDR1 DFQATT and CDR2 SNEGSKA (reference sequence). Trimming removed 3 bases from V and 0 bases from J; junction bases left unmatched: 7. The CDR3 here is CSASTTAGGSTDTQYF. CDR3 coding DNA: TGCAGTGCTAGTACGACAGCGGGAGGTAGCACAGATACGCAGTATTTT.

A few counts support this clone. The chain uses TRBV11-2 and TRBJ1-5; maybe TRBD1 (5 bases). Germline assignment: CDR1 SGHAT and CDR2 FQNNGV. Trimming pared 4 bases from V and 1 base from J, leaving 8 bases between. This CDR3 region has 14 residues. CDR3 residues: CASSYDSSNQPQHF. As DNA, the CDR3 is TGTGCCAGCAGCTACGACAGCAGCAATCAGCCCCAGCATTTT.

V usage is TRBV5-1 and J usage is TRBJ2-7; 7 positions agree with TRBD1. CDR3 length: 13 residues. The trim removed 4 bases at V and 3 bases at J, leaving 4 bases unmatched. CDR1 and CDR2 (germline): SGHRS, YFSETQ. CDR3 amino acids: CASSTGQDYEQYF. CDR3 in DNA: TGCGCCAGCAGCACCGGACAGGACTACGAGCAGTACTTC.

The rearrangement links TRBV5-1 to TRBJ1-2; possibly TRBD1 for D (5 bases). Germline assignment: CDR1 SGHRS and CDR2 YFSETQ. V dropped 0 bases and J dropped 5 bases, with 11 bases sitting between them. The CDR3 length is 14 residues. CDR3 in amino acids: CASSLVWGEYGYTF. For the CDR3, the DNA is TGCGCCAGCAGCTTGGTGTGGGGGGAATATGGCTACACCTTC.

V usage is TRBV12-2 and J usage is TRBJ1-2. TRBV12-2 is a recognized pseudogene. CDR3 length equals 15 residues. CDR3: CASRLAWGRENRYTF. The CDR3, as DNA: TGTGCAAGTCGCTTAGCCTGGGGGAGGGAGAACCGCTACACCTTC.

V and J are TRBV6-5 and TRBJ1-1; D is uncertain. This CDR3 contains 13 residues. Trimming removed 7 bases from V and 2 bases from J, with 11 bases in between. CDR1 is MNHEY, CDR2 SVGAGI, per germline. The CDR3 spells CASTTRVNTEAFF. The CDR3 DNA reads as TGTGCCAGCACTACACGGGTTAACACTGAAGCTTTCTTT.

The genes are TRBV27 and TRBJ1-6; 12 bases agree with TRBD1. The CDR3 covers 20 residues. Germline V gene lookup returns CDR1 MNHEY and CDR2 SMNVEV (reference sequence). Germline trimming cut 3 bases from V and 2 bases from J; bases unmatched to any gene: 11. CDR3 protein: CASSFRPPGTGGPYNSPLHF. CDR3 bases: TGTGCCAGCAGTTTCCGCCCCCCCGGGACAGGGGGCCCCTATAATTCACCCCTCCACTTT.

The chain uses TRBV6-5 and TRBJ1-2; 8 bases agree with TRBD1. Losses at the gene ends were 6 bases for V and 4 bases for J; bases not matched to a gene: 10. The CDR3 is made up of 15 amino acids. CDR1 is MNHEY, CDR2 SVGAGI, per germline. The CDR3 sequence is CASSRLNRGTYGYTF. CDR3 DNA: TGTGCCAGCAGCAGATTAAACAGGGGGACCTATGGCTACACCTTC.

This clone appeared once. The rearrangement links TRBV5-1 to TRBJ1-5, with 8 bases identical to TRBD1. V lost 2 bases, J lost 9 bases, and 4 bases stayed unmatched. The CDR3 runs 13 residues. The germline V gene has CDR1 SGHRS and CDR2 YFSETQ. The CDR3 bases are TGCGCCAGCAGCTTCGGACAGGGTGGGCCCCAGCATTTT. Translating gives CASSFGQGGPQHF.

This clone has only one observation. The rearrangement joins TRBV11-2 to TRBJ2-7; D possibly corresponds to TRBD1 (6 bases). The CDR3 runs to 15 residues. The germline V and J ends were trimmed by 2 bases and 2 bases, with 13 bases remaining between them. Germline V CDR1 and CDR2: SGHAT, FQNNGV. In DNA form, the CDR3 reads TGTGCCAGCAGCTTACGGGGACAATTGGCCTACGAGCAGTACTTC. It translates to CASSLRGQLAYEQYF.

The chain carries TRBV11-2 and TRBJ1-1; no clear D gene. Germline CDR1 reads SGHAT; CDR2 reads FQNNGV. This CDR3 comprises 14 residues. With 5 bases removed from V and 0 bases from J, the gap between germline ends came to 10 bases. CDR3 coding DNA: TGTGCCAGCAGCCGAAGATCTATGAACACTGAAGCTTTCTTT. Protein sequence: CASSRRSMNTEAFF.

The CDR3 coding sequence is TGCGCCAGCAGTCCCACTAGCGGGGGCCTAGGTTCGCATGAGCAGTTCTTC. This gives the protein CASSPTSGGLGSHEQFF. This rearrangement joins TRBV10-1 to TRBJ2-1; the match to TRBD2 covers 11 bases. The CDR3 is 17 amino acids. Germline CDR1 and CDR2: WNHNN and SYGVQD (reference sequence). The junction had 14 bases not matched to a gene; V was cut back by 5 bases and J by 8 bases.